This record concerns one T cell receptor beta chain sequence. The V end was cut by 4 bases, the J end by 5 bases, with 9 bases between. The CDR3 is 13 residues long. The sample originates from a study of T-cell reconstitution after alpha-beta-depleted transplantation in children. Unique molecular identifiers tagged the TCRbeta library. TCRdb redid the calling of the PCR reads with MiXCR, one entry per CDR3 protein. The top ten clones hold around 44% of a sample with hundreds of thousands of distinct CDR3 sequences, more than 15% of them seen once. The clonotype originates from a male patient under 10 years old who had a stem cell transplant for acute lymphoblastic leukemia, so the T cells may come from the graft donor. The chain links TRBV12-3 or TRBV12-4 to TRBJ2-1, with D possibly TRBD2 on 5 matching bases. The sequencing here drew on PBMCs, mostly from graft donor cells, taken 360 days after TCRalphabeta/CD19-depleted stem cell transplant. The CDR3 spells CASSSGSDNEQFF. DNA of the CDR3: TGTGCCAGCAGTTCGGGATCAGACAATGAGCAGTTCTTC.